The entry below describes one TCR beta chain. Its antigen is unknown. The data were obtained in a study of CD8+ T cells in alopecia areata. Study-level information: Treated patients took oral tofacitinib at 5 to 10 mg twice daily. Treated patients' severity was scored by percentage of affected scalp area. Regarding the study as a whole: Significant decreases in scalp clonality and expanded CD8+ clones followed tofacitinib treatment.

Documented treatment: oral pan-JAK inhibitor, 5-10 mg twice daily. PBMCs served as the source from which CD4+ and CD8+ T cells were sorted. Following RNA extraction, reverse transcription yielded cDNA that acted as the sequencing template. TCRdb's table, derived via immunoSEQ multiplex PCR, lists solely in-frame clones and lacks some. The data show 85,000 to 110,000 clones, 85% to 90% seen once. Germline V gene sequence: CDR1 LNHNV, CDR2 YYDKDF (reference sequence). Between the trimmed V and J ends, which lost 7 bases and 0 bases, there was a span of 12 bases. The CDR3 runs 14 residues. This chain uses TRBV15 with TRBJ1-1; TRBD1 might be the D (5 bases). Sequencing was performed on CD8+ T cells sorted from blood, taken at roughly week 30, from a patient treated with tofacitinib. This TCR came from a human donor with alopecia areata. Here the CDR3 reads CATMKGILNTEAFF. CDR3 nucleotide sequence: TGTGCCACCATGAAGGGGATCCTGAACACTGAAGCTTTCTTT.